Listed below are T cell receptor beta chains from one sample, sequenced in a study of shared clonotypes between healthy human individuals. TCRdb keeps only in-frame clones here, not all; method: immunoSEQ multiplex PCR. The sample has over a million clones, roughly 96% seen once. The sample was naive CD4+ T cells sorted from blood. The receptors originated from a man younger than 45 in good health. Both conserved end residues are part of each CDR3. A D gene is named only where the DNA matches it firmly. Clone size is not always given. Where it is, it says once, few, many or a class for expanded clones.

abundance | j_gene | d_gene | v_gene | len | CDR3nt | CDR3aa
- | TRBJ2-1 | - | TRBV29-1 | 14 | TGCAGCGTTGGGCTCCTAGCTGGGTACAATGAGCAGTTCTTC | CSVGLLAGYNEQFF
- | TRBJ2-1 | TRBD2 | TRBV5-1 | 13 | TGCGCCAGCAGCACCCCCCCGGGAGGTGAGCAGTTCTTC | CASSTPPGGEQFF
- | TRBJ2-6 | - | TRBV7-4 | 15 | TGTGCCAGCAGGCTAACAGGATCTGGGGCCAACGTCCTGACTTTC | CASRLTGSGANVLTF
- | TRBJ2-7 | - | TRBV27 | 17 | TGTGCCAGCAGTTTATACGGGGCTAGCGCCTATTCCTACGAGCAGTACTTC | CASSLYGASAYSYEQYF
- | TRBJ2-1 | TRBD2 | TRBV5-1 | 16 | TGCGCCAGCAGCTTACTAGCGGGAGGGATCTACAATGAGCAGTTCTTC | CASSLLAGGIYNEQFF
- | TRBJ1-4 | - | TRBV5-1 | 11 | TGCGCCAGCAGCTTGGACGAAAAACTGTTTTTT | CASSLDEKLFF
- | TRBJ1-1 | - | TRBV28 | 14 | TGTGCCAGCAGCCGCCAGAGCATGAACACTGAAGCTTTCTTT | CASSRQSMNTEAFF
- | TRBJ1-2 | - | TRBV5-1 | 15 | TGCGCCAGCAGCTTGTCCCCGACAGGAGACTATGGCTACACCTTC | CASSLSPTGDYGYTF
- | TRBJ1-2 | TRBD1 | TRBV2 | 14 | TGTGCCAGCACCAACAGGGGGCTGAGCTATGGCTACACCTTC | CASTNRGLSYGYTF
- | TRBJ1-4 | - | TRBV4-3 | 16 | TGCGCCAGCAGCCAAGTATCTTGGGGGAGTAATGAAAAACTGTTTTTT | CASSQVSWGSNEKLFF
- | TRBJ2-2 | - | TRBV10-1 | 15 | TGCGCCAGCAGTGTAGGCTGGACGAACACCGGGGAGCTGTTTTTT | CASSVGWTNTGELFF
- | TRBJ2-3 | TRBD1 | TRBV11-3 | 18 | TGTGCCAGCAGCGCCCAGACCTCGGGACAGGGTAACTATGATACGCAGTATTTT | CASSAQTSGQGNYDTQYF
- | TRBJ1-4 | TRBD1 | TRBV9 | 16 | TGTGCCAGCAGCGTAGGTGTCTCAGGGGGCCGTGAAAAACTGTTTTTT | CASSVGVSGGREKLFF
- | TRBJ2-1 | TRBD2 | TRBV7-8 | 15 | TGTGCCAGCAGTATGGCGGGCGGGAGCGGGTCCCAGCAGTTCTTC | CASSMAGGSGSQQFF
- | TRBJ2-4 | - | TRBV2 | 14 | TGTGCCAGCAGCTTAAATTTAGCCAAAAACATTCAGTACTTC | CASSLNLAKNIQYF
- | TRBJ1-4 | - | TRBV18 | 14 | TGTGCCAGCTCACCAAGGACGGAGAATGAAAAACTGTTTTTT | CASSPRTENEKLFF
- | TRBJ1-5 | - | TRBV19 | 18 | TGTGCCAGTAGTGTTGGAGGTAGGTCAGGAAGGTTATTTCAGCCCCAGCATTTT | CASSVGGRSGRLFQPQHF
- | TRBJ2-1 | TRBD2 | TRBV11-2 | 15 | TGTGCCAGCAGCTTGGAGCGGGGGAGCCTATATGAGCAGTTCTTC | CASSLERGSLYEQFF
- | TRBJ2-1 | TRBD1 | TRBV28 | 13 | TGTGCCAGCAGGGTCAGGGGGCTTAATGAGCAGTTCTTC | CASRVRGLNEQFF
few | TRBJ2-2 | - | TRBV25-1 | 12 | TGTGCCAGCAGTGGTATATTCGGGGAGCTGTTTTTT | CASSGIFGELFF
- | TRBJ1-5 | - | TRBV28 | 18 | TGTGCCAGCAGTGCCCAGGGCAACCCTGGGTTTAGCAATCAGCCCCAGCATTTT | CASSAQGNPGFSNQPQHF
- | TRBJ2-5 | - | TRBV7-6 | 11 | TGTGCCAGCAGCTTATCGGTCTCCCAGTACTTC | CASSLSVSQYF